Presented here are 25 T cell receptor beta chains from one specimen sequenced in a study of blood T cell repertoires in COVID-19. Sequencing was performed with immunoSEQ multiplex PCR; in TCRdb, only in-frame clones are kept and a portion is missing. The table shows 150,000 or so clones, with about 88% occurring only once. The specimen sequenced was peripheral blood. The source is a young man with acute or convalescent COVID-19.

The gene calls are TRBV27 and TRBJ1-1; 7 bases match TRBD1. Germline CDR1 MNHEY, CDR2 SMNVEV (reference sequence). CDR3 length equals 15 residues. V lost 5 bases, J lost 7 bases, and 13 bases stayed unmatched. In DNA, the CDR3 is TGTGCCAGCAGTACCCGACAGGGCCGGATTGATGAAGCTTTCTTT. Amino acid sequence: CASSTRQGRIDEAFF.

V usage is TRBV9 and J usage is TRBJ1-2, with 8 bases matching TRBD1. The CDR3 runs 16 residues. V gave up 0 bases and J gave up 3 bases; unmatched junction bases: 7. CDR1 and CDR2 from the germline V gene are SGDLS and YYNGEE. The CDR3 bases are TGTGCCAGCAGCGTAGGATCACAGGGGGACTACTATGGCTACACCTTC. Translated: CASSVGSQGDYYGYTF.

The rearrangement uses TRBV6-5 and TRBJ1-1; 7 nucleotides match TRBD1. Germline CDR1 is MNHEY and CDR2 is SVGAGI. CDR3 size: 15 residues. V lost 7 bases and J lost 4; bases outside the gene matches: 12. CDR3 in amino acids: CASTVQGGAGTEAFF. CDR3 DNA sequence: TGTGCCAGCACCGTCCAAGGGGGCGCGGGCACTGAAGCTTTCTTT.

The rearrangement links TRBV6-5 to TRBJ1-3; TRBD1 might be the D (6 bases). V lost 0 bases and J 4 bases, leaving 10 bases between the germline ends. Germline lookup yields CDR1 MNHEY and CDR2 SVGAGI. The CDR3 consists of 15 residues. CDR3 nucleotide sequence: TGTGCCAGCAGTTACTCGGAGGGGGGGGGAAACACCATATATTTT. Its protein product is CASSYSEGGGNTIYF.

The J gene is TRBJ1-2, the V gene TRBV7-9; D unresolved. The CDR3 extends over 15 amino acids. The V end was cut by 5 bases, the J end by 4 bases, with 17 bases between. Germline V gives CDR1 SEHNR, CDR2 FQNEAQ (reference sequence). The CDR3 nucleotides are TGTGCCAGCAGCCAAAGGACGGGAGAAATCTATGGCTACACCTTC. Translating it yields CASSQRTGEIYGYTF.

The rearrangement joins TRBV11-3 to TRBJ1-5, with a possible D match to TRBD1 (5 bases). The CDR3 has 17 residues. Trimming shortened V by 4 bases and J by 7 bases, and 23 bases separated the two germline ends. Germline V lookup: CDR1 SGHNT, CDR2 YENEEA. In DNA, the CDR3 is TGTGCCAGCAGCTCAGCCGGGGGACTGGGAGGTGAACAGCCCCAGCATTTT. Translated, it gives CASSSAGGLGGEQPQHF. Drawing the rest from reference TRBV11-3 and TRBJ1-5, the complete variable domain is EAGVVQSPRYKIIEKKQPVAFWCNPISGHNTLYWYLQNLGQGPELLIRYENEEAVDDSQLPKDRFSAERLKGVDSTLKIQPAELGDSAVYLCASSSAGGLGGEQPQHFGDGTRLSIL.

The chain recombines TRBV18 with TRBJ1-2, with D perhaps matching TRBD1 (6 bases). The CDR3 is made up of 15 amino acids. The germline CDR1 and CDR2 sequences are KGHSH and LQKENI. V gave up 3 bases and J gave up 0 bases, with 11 bases separating them. Written as DNA, the CDR3 is TGTGCCAGCTCACCTTCGGCAGGGGCTAACTATGGCTACACCTTC. Translating gives CASSPSAGANYGYTF.

In DNA form, the CDR3 reads TGCAGTGCTAGTACCGGGGTTAGCTCCTACGAGCAGTACTTC. It specifies CSASTGVSSYEQYF. The chain recombines TRBV20-1 with TRBJ2-7; TRBD2 might be the D (5 bases). Germline CDR1 reads DFQATT; CDR2 reads SNEGSKA (reference sequence). This CDR3 has 14 residues. The V end was cut by 3 bases, the J end by 0 bases, with 12 bases between.

V and J are TRBV9 and TRBJ1-2, with 8 positions matching TRBD1. The V and J ends lost 4 bases and 5 bases, in that order; junction bases with no gene match: 10. This CDR3 spans 15 amino acids. Germline CDR1 reads SGDLS; CDR2 reads YYNGEE. The CDR3 nucleotides are TGTGCCAGCAGCACCGACCGGGACAGGTTATATGGCTACACCTTC. Translating gives CASSTDRDRLYGYTF.

The genes are TRBV7-8 and TRBJ2-2, with 8 positions matching TRBD1. Trimming cost V 5 bases and J 5 bases; bases outside gene matches: 16. The CDR3 is 18 residues long. Germline lookup yields CDR1 SGHVS and CDR2 FQNEAQ. DNA for the CDR3: TGTGCCAGCAGCCCCCGATCGAGAGGACAGGGAGTAACCGGGGAGCTGTTTTTT. Amino acid sequence: CASSPRSRGQGVTGELFF.

This clone was found a few times. V and J are TRBV30 and TRBJ1-1, with D tentatively TRBD1 (5 bases). Germline V gene lookup returns CDR1 GTSNPN and CDR2 SVGIG (reference sequence). CDR3 length: 12 amino acids. V lost 2 bases and J 11 bases, leaving 15 bases between the germline ends. CDR3 coding DNA: TGTGCCTGGAGTTTCCGGGACTATGTTGCTTTCTTT. This gives the protein CAWSFRDYVAFF. Filled out from reference TRBV30 and TRBJ1-1, the complete variable domain reads SQTIHQWPATLVQPVGSPLSLECTVEGTSNPNLYWYRQAAGRGLQLLFYSVGIGQISSEVPQNLSASRPQDRQFILSSKKLLLSDSGFYLCAWSFRDYVAFFGQGTRLTVV.

This chain joins TRBV6-6 and TRBJ2-3, with 12 nucleotides matching TRBD2. This CDR3 is built from 15 residues. V dropped 8 bases and J dropped 4; count of bases not matched to a gene: 7. Germline V gene sequence: CDR1 MNHNY, CDR2 SVGAGI (reference sequence). CDR3 nucleotide sequence: TGTGCCAGCCGCAAAACTAGCGGGGGGCCAGATACGCAGTATTTT. It is translated as CASRKTSGGPDTQYF.

The CDR3 nucleotides are TGTGCCAGCAGCCCGGGACAGGGGAGCACAGATACGCAGTATTTT. It specifies CASSPGQGSTDTQYF. The chain combines TRBV7-3 with TRBJ2-3; 10 bases are a match to TRBD1. Per the germline V gene, CDR1 is SGHTA and CDR2 is FQGTGA. The CDR3 length is 15 residues. The ends lost 5 bases at V and 0 bases at J; junction bases unmatched: 2.

The chain joins TRBV7-2 to TRBJ2-5; D gene ambiguous. The CDR3 is 12 residues long. Deletions cut 4 bases from V and 5 bases from J, with 8 bases between. Looked up from germline, CDR1 is SGHTA and CDR2 is FQGNSA. The CDR3 DNA is TGTGCCAGCAGCTGGCCCCATGAGACCCAGTACTTC. Its protein product is CASSWPHETQYF. Supplemented by reference TRBV7-2 and TRBJ2-5, the full variable domain reads GAGVSQSPSNKVTEKGKDVELRCDPISGHTALYWYRQSLGQGLEFLIYFQGNSAPDKSGLPSDRFSAERTGGSVSTLTIQRTQQEDSAVYLCASSWPHETQYFGPGTRLLVL.

This clone was observed a single time. This chain uses TRBV29-1 with TRBJ2-1; 10 bases map to TRBD2. Germline lookup yields CDR1 SQVTM and CDR2 ANQGSEA. V was clipped by 5 bases and J by 3 bases; unmatched bases: 13. This CDR3 region has 17 residues. The CDR3 reads CSVSRSERGGHYNEQFF. The CDR3 nucleotides are TGCAGCGTTTCAAGATCAGAGCGGGGGGGACACTACAATGAGCAGTTCTTC.

The rearrangement links TRBV30 to TRBJ1-1, with D possibly TRBD1 on 5 matching bases. Looked up from germline, CDR1 is GTSNPN and CDR2 is SVGIG (reference sequence). Deletions cut 2 bases from V and 6 bases from J, with 13 bases between. This CDR3 spans 13 amino acids. CDR3 loop: CAWSLGQGSEAFF. CDR3 in DNA: TGTGCCTGGAGTTTGGGGCAGGGCTCTGAAGCTTTCTTT.

This rearrangement joins TRBV7-8 to TRBJ1-6; maybe TRBD1 (6 bases). The V gene lost 5 bases and the J gene lost 5 bases, with 16 bases spanning the gap. The CDR3 contains 16 residues. Germline V gene data show CDR1 as SGHVS and CDR2 as FQNEAQ. CDR3 nucleotides: TGTGCCAGCAGCCTAATTCCAGGACAGAATAATTCACCCCTCCACTTT. Its translation: CASSLIPGQNNSPLHF.

This clone was seen a handful of times. CDR3 in amino acids: CASSPLGGGEKLFF. CDR3 nucleotides: TGTGCCAGCTCACCCCTCGGGGGAGGAGAAAAACTGTTTTTT. This chain links TRBV18 with TRBJ1-4; tentatively, D is TRBD1 (5 bases). Per germline, CDR1 KGHSH and CDR2 LQKENI. The CDR3 contains 14 residues. V was pared by 3 bases and J by 8 bases, with 13 bases between. The complete variable domain, with remaining parts taken from reference TRBV18 and TRBJ1-4, reads NAGVMQNPRHLVRRRGQEARLRCSPMKGHSHVYWYRQLPEEGLKFMVYLQKENIIDESGMPKERFSAEFPKEGPSILRIQQVVRGDSAAYFCASSPLGGGEKLFFGSGTQLSVL.

This clone turned up a few times. The CDR3 spells CASSLGMQVTDTQYF. CDR3 DNA sequence: TGTGCCAGCAGCTTAGGTATGCAGGTCACAGATACGCAGTATTTT. The chain links TRBV7-9 to TRBJ2-3; D not certain. The CDR3 loop spans 15 amino acids. V lost 1 base and J 2 bases, leaving 10 bases between the germline ends. Germline CDR1 SEHNR, CDR2 FQNEAQ (reference sequence). The variable domain in full, completed from reference TRBV7-9 and TRBJ2-3, reads DTGVSQNPRHKITKRGQNVTFRCDPISEHNRLYWYRQTLGQGPEFLTYFQNEAQLEKSRLLSDRFSAERPKGSFSTLEIQRTEQGDSAMYLCASSLGMQVTDTQYFGPGTRLTVL.

J is TRBJ1-5 and V is TRBV7-8, with 8 nucleotides matching TRBD1. The junction had 18 bases not matched to a gene; V was cut back by 4 bases and J by 4 bases. Germline CDR1 reads SGHVS; CDR2 reads FQNEAQ. The CDR3 covers 19 residues. The CDR3 DNA reads TGTGCCAGCAGCTATAATCGGACAGGGCCAAAAAGGGGGAATCAGCCCCAGCATTTT. It translates to CASSYNRTGPKRGNQPQHF. Looking up the rest from reference TRBV7-8 and TRBJ1-5 gives the full variable domain: GAGVSQSPRYKVAKRGQDVALRCDPISGHVSLFWYQQALGQGPEFLTYFQNEAQLDKSGLPSDRFFAERPEGSVSTLKIQRTQQEDSAVYLCASSYNRTGPKRGNQPQHFGDGTRLSIL.

This clone came up a few times. The chain joins TRBV5-4 to TRBJ1-2; the D gene is possibly TRBD1 (5 bases). The V end lost 0 bases, the J end lost 5 bases, and 11 bases lay between the germline ends. The CDR3 consists of 14 residues. Germline V lookup: CDR1 SGHNT, CDR2 YYREEE (reference sequence). The CDR3 reads CASSLDGGGYGYTF. CDR3 bases: TGTGCCAGCAGCTTGGATGGGGGGGGATATGGCTACACCTTC. Based on the CDR3 plus reference TRBV5-4 and TRBJ1-2, the full variable domain is ETGVTQSPTHLIKTRGQQVTLRCSSQSGHNTVSWYQQALGQGPQFIFQYYREEENGRGNFPPRFSGLQFPNYSSELNVNALELDDSALYLCASSLDGGGYGYTFGSGTRLTVV.

The chain carries TRBV19 and TRBJ1-1; TRBD1 might be the D (5 bases). CDR1 and CDR2 (germline): LNHDA, SQIVND (reference sequence). V was clipped by 5 bases and J by 6 bases, with 10 bases between them. This CDR3 has 12 amino acids. CDR3 region: CASSFQGAEAFF. CDR3 bases: TGTGCCAGTAGTTTTCAGGGCGCTGAAGCTTTCTTT.

V gene TRBV15 combines with J gene TRBJ2-1, with 14 positions matching TRBD2. The CDR3 extends over 19 amino acids. The V gene's germline CDR1 is LNHNV and CDR2 YYDKDF (reference sequence). The junction had 14 bases not matched to a gene; V was cut back by 1 base and J by 9 bases. The CDR3 DNA sequence: TGTGCCACCAGCAGAGGATCCAGTTTGACTAGCGGGGGGGCGGGTGAGCAGTTCTTC. Residues: CATSRGSSLTSGGAGEQFF.

This chain joins TRBV2 and TRBJ2-7; tentatively, D is TRBD2 (6 bases). The CDR3 extends over 15 amino acids. The germline V and J ends were trimmed by 4 bases and 10 bases, with 23 bases remaining between them. Germline V CDR1 and CDR2: SNHLY, FYNNEI. Here the CDR3 reads CASSVLGRQGGRQYV. The DNA of the CDR3 is TGTGCCAGCAGTGTGTTGGGGAGGCAGGGTGGGCGACAGTACGTC.

The table lists this clone with a count of one. The rearrangement uses TRBV27 and TRBJ1-1; D uncertain. Germline CDR1 reads MNHEY; CDR2 reads SMNVEV (reference sequence). CDR3 length: 14 amino acids. V was shortened by 6 bases and J by 0 bases, with 11 bases between the two germline ends. This CDR3 reads CASSPVGVNTEAFF. The DNA for the CDR3 is TGTGCCAGCAGCCCTGTCGGAGTGAACACTGAAGCTTTCTTT.